This is a list of T cell receptor beta chains from one sample in a study of OX40 agonist ivuxolimab in advanced cancers. Data came from immunoSEQ multiplex PCR; TCRdb stores just in-frame clones and leaves some out. Of some 59,000 clones detected, around 90% appear once; the ten largest clones hold over 7.5%. Material: CD4+ or CD8+ T cells sorted from blood, obtained in a trial of the OX40 agonist ivuxolimab. These receptors were taken from an adult with an advanced solid tumor such as melanoma, head and neck, liver or kidney cancer. Both conserved end residues are part of each CDR3. D genes are given only for firm matches. Where a row states a size, it is once, few, many or the class of an expanded clone; other rows omit it.

j_call: TRBJ2-1; clone_size: once; v_call: TRBV11-2; d_call: TRBD2; cdr3_nt: TGTGCCAGCAGCTCCCCGGGGGGGCTCAACTCCTACAATGAGCAGTTCTTC; cdr3_aa: CASSSPGGLNSYNEQFF
j_call: TRBJ1-5; clone_size: .; v_call: TRBV18; d_call: .; cdr3_nt: TGTGCCAGCTCACCAAATACTGACCATCGGCCCCAGCATTTT; cdr3_aa: CASSPNTDHRPQHF
j_call: TRBJ2-5; clone_size: .; v_call: TRBV28; d_call: .; cdr3_nt: TGTGCCAGCAGTTTAAACAGAAGGGCAGAGACCCAGTACTTC; cdr3_aa: CASSLNRRAETQYF
j_call: TRBJ2-7; clone_size: .; v_call: TRBV5-6; d_call: TRBD1; cdr3_nt: TGTGCCAGCAGCTTGATCGACAGGGGTGGCTACGAGCAGTACTTC; cdr3_aa: CASSLIDRGGYEQYF
j_call: TRBJ1-5; clone_size: .; v_call: TRBV5-8; d_call: .; cdr3_nt: TGTGCCAGCAGCGGCCGTCTTCTCAGAGCCCAGCATTTT; cdr3_aa: CASSGRLLRAQHF
j_call: TRBJ2-1; clone_size: .; v_call: TRBV27; d_call: .; cdr3_nt: TGTGCCAGCAGTTTAGAGGGTGTCTACAATGAGCAGTTCTTC; cdr3_aa: CASSLEGVYNEQFF
j_call: TRBJ2-7; clone_size: .; v_call: TRBV9; d_call: TRBD1; cdr3_nt: TGTGCCAGCAGCCTGGGGGACAGGGGGCTATACGAGCAGTACTTC; cdr3_aa: CASSLGDRGLYEQYF
j_call: TRBJ1-2; clone_size: .; v_call: TRBV7-9; d_call: .; cdr3_nt: TGTGCCAGCAGCTTAGCAGGAGGGGCTCTTGGCTACACCTTC; cdr3_aa: CASSLAGGALGYTF
j_call: TRBJ2-7; clone_size: .; v_call: TRBV6-1; d_call: .; cdr3_nt: TGTGCCAGCAGTGAACTAGGGTCCTACGAGCAGTACTTC; cdr3_aa: CASSELGSYEQYF
j_call: TRBJ2-2; clone_size: .; v_call: TRBV6-6; d_call: .; cdr3_nt: TGTGCCAGCAGTGTGACATTACCCGGGGAGCTGTTTTTT; cdr3_aa: CASSVTLPGELFF
j_call: TRBJ2-2; clone_size: .; v_call: TRBV27; d_call: .; cdr3_nt: TGTGCCAGCAGTTTCCGAGCGAACACCGGGGAGCTGTTTTTT; cdr3_aa: CASSFRANTGELFF
j_call: TRBJ1-1; clone_size: .; v_call: TRBV14; d_call: .; cdr3_nt: TGTGCCAGCAGCCGGCATAATCTACTATACGGGTTCACTGAAGCTTTCTTT; cdr3_aa: CASSRHNLLYGFTEAFF
j_call: TRBJ1-1; clone_size: few; v_call: TRBV7-3; d_call: .; cdr3_nt: TGTGCCAGCAGCTTGGGCAGCGGTGGGGAAGCTTTCTTT; cdr3_aa: CASSLGSGGEAFF
j_call: TRBJ2-7; clone_size: .; v_call: TRBV28; d_call: .; cdr3_nt: TGTGCCAGCAGTTTAAGGACCGAGCTCGGCTACGAGCAGTACTTC; cdr3_aa: CASSLRTELGYEQYF
j_call: TRBJ2-1; clone_size: once; v_call: TRBV19; d_call: TRBD1; cdr3_nt: TGTGCCAGTAGTACCTACCGGGACAGGGGGCTAGATGAGCAGTTCTTC; cdr3_aa: CASSTYRDRGLDEQFF
j_call: TRBJ2-3; clone_size: .; v_call: TRBV27; d_call: .; cdr3_nt: TGTGCCAGCAGTTTATTTCGGGGCACAGATACGCAGTATTTT; cdr3_aa: CASSLFRGTDTQYF
j_call: TRBJ2-5; clone_size: .; v_call: TRBV9; d_call: TRBD1; cdr3_nt: TGTGCCAGCAGCTTCCGGACAGGGGGTAGGGGAGAGACCCAGTACTTC; cdr3_aa: CASSFRTGGRGETQYF
j_call: TRBJ2-2; clone_size: once; v_call: TRBV15; d_call: TRBD2; cdr3_nt: TGTGCCACCAGCTCTTGGACTAGCGGGAGTGTCGGGGAGCTGTTTTTT; cdr3_aa: CATSSWTSGSVGELFF
j_call: TRBJ1-1; clone_size: .; v_call: TRBV6-5; d_call: .; cdr3_nt: TGTGCCAGCAGTTCCAGTTTCCACACTGAAGCTTTCTTT; cdr3_aa: CASSSSFHTEAFF
j_call: TRBJ1-5; clone_size: .; v_call: TRBV28; d_call: .; cdr3_nt: TGTGCCAGCAGTTTGAGAGGCCAGCCCCAGCATTTT; cdr3_aa: CASSLRGQPQHF
j_call: TRBJ2-7; clone_size: .; v_call: TRBV27; d_call: TRBD2; cdr3_nt: TGTGCCAGCAGTCTATTTGGGACTAGCGGTCCGGACGAGCAGTACTTC; cdr3_aa: CASSLFGTSGPDEQYF
j_call: TRBJ2-7; clone_size: .; v_call: TRBV6-1; d_call: .; cdr3_nt: TGTGCCAGCAGTGAAGGTCTCTACTACGAGCAGTACTTC; cdr3_aa: CASSEGLYYEQYF
j_call: TRBJ2-7; clone_size: .; v_call: TRBV7-2; d_call: TRBD2; cdr3_nt: TGTGCCAGCAGCTTGGGACTAGCGGCTTCCCACGAGCAGTACTTC; cdr3_aa: CASSLGLAASHEQYF